This T cell receptor beta chain was obtained from a study of blood T cell repertoires in COVID-19 (TCRdb year 2020). Regarding the research as a whole: The collaborator samples originated in the United States, Italy and Spain and spanned the acute and convalescent phases of COVID-19. The material from the prospective study consisted of cDNA or gDNA derived from T cells, B-cell-depleted T cells, or PBMCs. The dataset comprised deeply sampled blood TCRbeta repertoires from subjects exposed to, actively infected with, or recovered from COVID-19. The repertoires were released in a freely available public database intended as a resource for research on the immune response to SARS-CoV-2. The samples were drawn from the first 160 participants of the ongoing ImmuneRACE study and from over a thousand subjects provided by 6 global collaborators. The sample metadata nearly always contained a de-identified subject ID, COVID-19 status, age in years and sex. Where available, HLA class I and class II types were obtained from metadata supplied by the sample provider rather than from assay-based typing. Findings and caveats that apply to the study as a whole: How much clinical and demographic metadata was included differed by source and by participant, and the metadata was provided uncurated.

V is pared back by 6 bases and J by 0 bases, with 18 bases lying between the germline termini. As encoded in the germline V gene, CDR1 is KGHSH while CDR2 is LQKENI. The CDR3 goes from the cysteine to the phenylalanine over 16 residues. This entry keeps only the CDR3 DNA: 48 bases, framed from base 1. TCRbeta CDR3 regions were amplified from genomic DNA using the immunoSEQ Assay, a bias-controlled multiplex PCR. In the authors' own workflow: Within the assay, amplification of reference gene primers was used to estimate how many nucleated cells each sample contained. Sequence reads were collapsed and filtered to measure the absolute abundance of every unique TCRbeta CDR3 rearrangement. For each sample, productive Simpson clonality was calculated by taking the square root of Simpson's diversity index across productive rearrangements. Sourced from immuneACCESS, this table was stored by TCRdb with only in-frame sequences that have V and J called. A share of the clones is absent; for the studies checked, an unresolved V gene accounts for under half, and the remainder has no known explanation. V, J and clone size are taken as reported in that table, and D and trimming were inferred from the DNA itself. In all, the sample holds about 210,000 clones, and around 87% of those were seen once. The top ten constitute roughly 3% of the sample.

Collaborating institutions collected whole blood in K2EDTA tubes following their own protocols. For TCRbeta analysis, collaborators shipped samples as frozen whole blood, isolated PBMCs, or DNA extracted from either of those sample types. As to this clone: The clone's antigen remains unknown. The sample holds no much larger clone one base away, and base qualities are not on file.

The chain couples TRBV18 to TRBJ2-7; the D gene is perhaps TRBD2, on 5 matching bases. The receptor was isolated from a man in his fifties or sixties with acute or convalescent COVID-19. Material: peripheral blood. The CDR3 has the sequence CASSVDGIRSSYEQYF. The DNA sequence follows: TGTGCCAGCTCGGTCGACGGGATAAGGAGCTCCTACGAGCAGTACTTC.